The 28 T cell receptor beta chains below all came from one sample that was sequenced in a study of CXCR3 chemokines and chemotherapy response in bladder cancer. Using its own MiXCR run on the PCR reads, TCRdb lists one record per CDR3 protein. The table records 8,000 to 10,000 distinct CDR3 sequences, 23% of them present only once. The specimen was collected from a patient whose treatment included neoadjuvant chemotherapy. The receptors were gathered from a human donor with bladder cancer that did not respond to neoadjuvant chemotherapy.

At least ten counts were recorded for this clonotype. The genes are TRBV19 and TRBJ2-5, with TRBD2 identical over 8 bases. Germline lookup yields CDR1 LNHDA and CDR2 SQIVND (reference sequence). J lost 1 base, V lost 3 bases, and 7 bases had no gene match. The CDR3 consists of 16 residues. CDR3 protein: CASSIDAGGLQETQYF. CDR3 sequence (DNA): TGTGCCAGTAGTATTGACGCGGGGGGCCTCCAAGAGACCCAGTACTTC.

The chain combines TRBV6-2 or TRBV6-3 with TRBJ2-3, with 8 bases aligning to TRBD1. Germline CDR1 reads MNHEY; CDR2 reads SVGEGT. V shed 6 bases and J 2 bases; nucleotides not matched to a gene: 10. CDR3 size: 16 residues. The CDR3 loop reads CASRLPGQDSTDTQYF. The CDR3 DNA is TGTGCCAGCAGACTTCCGGGACAGGATTCCACAGATACGCAGTATTTT.

This clonotype has a handful of counts. The V and J genes are TRBV20-1 and TRBJ1-3; 9 bases line up with TRBD1. There are 14 residues in the CDR3. Trimming at V came to 5 bases and at J to 1 base, leaving 3 bases not matched to a gene. Germline values: CDR1 DFQATT, CDR2 SNEGSKA (reference sequence). The CDR3 protein is CSAPGQGSGNTIYF. The CDR3 region has the DNA TGCAGTGCTCCGGGACAGGGATCTGGAAACACCATATATTTT.

This clonotype counts as medium-sized. This chain joins TRBV19 and TRBJ1-1; no definite D call. CDR3 size: 17 residues. Trimming pared 1 base from V and 6 bases from J, leaving 21 bases between. In germline, CDR1 is LNHDA, CDR2 SQIVND (reference sequence). This chain's CDR3 is CASSIGQAYPGSPEAFF. CDR3 sequence (DNA): TGTGCCAGTAGTATAGGGCAGGCCTATCCTGGATCCCCTGAAGCTTTCTTT.

Relative to its sample, this clonotype is medium-sized. The chain is built from TRBV7-2 and TRBJ2-7, with D tentatively TRBD2 (5 bases). The V and J ends lost 3 bases and 4 bases respectively, with 10 bases between them. This CDR3 contains 13 residues. Germline V gene lookup returns CDR1 SGHTA and CDR2 FQGNSA. The DNA for the CDR3 is TGTGCCAGCAGCTTTGGTGGAGGATACGAGCAGTACTTC. It specifies CASSFGGGYEQYF.

This chain uses TRBV9 with TRBJ1-2, with D perhaps matching TRBD1 (5 bases). Germline V CDR1 and CDR2: SGDLS, YYNGEE. Trimming took off 4 bases at V and 0 bases at J, with 10 bases between the two ends. The CDR3 contains 14 residues. DNA of the CDR3: TGTGCCAGCAGCCCCCTGGGGGCTAACTATGGCTACACCTTC. This gives the protein CASSPLGANYGYTF. Variable domain in full (rest from reference TRBV9 and TRBJ1-2): DSGVTQTPKHLITATGQRVTLRCSPRSGDLSVYWYQQSLDQGLQFLIQYYNGEERAKGNILERFSAQQFPDLHSELNLSSLELGDSALYFCASSPLGANYGYTFGSGTRLTVV.

Concerning this clonotype: A far more abundant clone sits one base away, making this likely a read error. The CDR3 ends on some other residue instead of the conserved phenylalanine or tryptophan, so this is likely a read error. The chain uses TRBV6-6 and TRBJ2-7; TRBD2 aligns across 13 bases. The DNA end favors TRBJ2-1, so the J call may be wrong. CDR1 MNHNY and CDR2 SVGAGI come from the germline V gene (reference sequence). The CDR3 is 15 residues long. The CDR3 DNA reads as TGTGCCAGCAGCTTCTTTGGACTAGCGGGGGATGAGCAGTTCCTC. It codes for CASSFFGLAGDEQFL.

Ten or more counts support this clonotype. V is TRBV12-3 or TRBV12-4 and J is TRBJ2-5; 7 bases agree with TRBD2. V shed 8 bases and J 4 bases; nucleotides not matched to a gene: 7. The CDR3 spans 13 residues. CDR3 DNA: TGTGCCAGCTCCCTGTGGGGGGGAGAGACCCAGTACTTC. It yields the protein CASSLWGGETQYF.

This clonotype came up many times. This chain uses TRBV7-2 with TRBJ1-6, with D tentatively TRBD1 (5 bases). The CDR3 loop spans 14 amino acids. V was shortened by 5 bases and J by 9 bases, with 14 bases between the two germline ends. CDR1 and CDR2 from the germline V gene are SGHTA and FQGNSA. Written as DNA, the CDR3 is TGTGCCAGCAGCGCCCGGGACTTTCCTTCACCCCTCCACTTT. It specifies CASSARDFPSPLHF. Full variable domain (outside the CDR3, taken from reference TRBV7-2 and TRBJ1-6): GAGVSQSPSNKVTEKGKDVELRCDPISGHTALYWYRQSLGQGLEFLIYFQGNSAPDKSGLPSDRFSAERTGGSVSTLTIQRTQQEDSAVYLCASSARDFPSPLHFGNGTRLTVT.

Ten or more counts support this clonotype. The chain recombines TRBV7-9 with TRBJ2-7, with D uncertain. The V end was cut by 5 bases, the J end by 3 bases, with 17 bases between. The CDR3 totals 15 residues. CDR1 and CDR2 (germline): SEHNR, FQNEAQ (reference sequence). The chain's CDR3 is CASSPPSGVGYEQYF. The CDR3 DNA sequence: TGTGCCAGCAGCCCTCCCAGTGGGGTAGGCTACGAGCAGTACTTC.

This clonotype is classed as medium-sized. This rearrangement joins TRBV19 to TRBJ1-2, with D possibly matching TRBD1 (5 bases). CDR1 is LNHDA and CDR2 is SQIVND in the germline V gene (reference sequence). The V and J ends lost 4 bases and 8 bases respectively, with 20 bases between them. The CDR3 covers 15 residues. In DNA, the CDR3 is TGTGCCAGTAGTAATCCCAGGACACCGACACCAGGCTACACCTTC. It yields the protein CASSNPRTPTPGYTF. The whole variable domain, filled in from reference TRBV19 and TRBJ1-2, reads DGGITQSPKYLFRKEGQNVTLSCEQNLNHDAMYWYRQDPGQGLRLIYYSQIVNDFQKGDIAEGYSVSREKKESFPLTVTSAQKNPTAFYLCASSNPRTPTPGYTFGSGTRLTVV.

The chain couples TRBV2 to TRBJ1-1, with TRBD1 as a possible D gene (5 bases). Looked up from germline, CDR1 is SNHLY and CDR2 is FYNNEI. Trimming shortened V by 5 bases and J by 0 bases, and 10 bases separated the two germline ends. This CDR3 is 14 amino acids long. DNA of the CDR3: TGTGCCAGCAGTCGACAGTTAATGAACACTGAAGCTTTCTTT. It yields the protein CASSRQLMNTEAFF.

The table lists this clonotype with many counts. The chain recombines TRBV7-9 with TRBJ2-5; D gene ambiguous. The germline CDR1 and CDR2 sequences are SEHNR and FQNEAQ (reference sequence). With 5 bases removed from V and 4 bases from J, the gap between germline ends came to 11 bases. The CDR3 totals 13 residues. The CDR3 nucleotides are TGTGCCAGCAGCCACTTCTCACGAGAGACCCAGTACTTC. Residues: CASSHFSRETQYF.

Note on this clonotype: The junction differs from germline at one of its ends, possibly a read error. The chain combines TRBV6-1 with TRBJ1-1; D remains ambiguous. Germline V gene sequence: CDR1 MNHNS, CDR2 SASEGT. The CDR3 is 15 residues long. The CDR3 protein is CASSSEVPGNTEAFF. CDR3 bases: TGTGCAAGCAGTTCCGAGGTACCGGGGAACACTGAAGCTTTCTTT.

This clonotype was observed many times. This sequence joins TRBV12-3 or TRBV12-4 and TRBJ1-3; tentatively, D is TRBD1 (5 bases). This CDR3 is 15 amino acids long. Trimming stripped 6 bases from V and 5 bases from J, with 17 bases between. The CDR3 spells CASSFGGTVRNTIYF. The CDR3 DNA follows: TGTGCCAGCAGCTTTGGGGGAACAGTTAGAAACACCATATATTTT.

This clonotype is judged medium-sized. This chain joins TRBV6-2 or TRBV6-3 and TRBJ1-5; unclear D gene. Germline V lookup: CDR1 MNHEY, CDR2 SVGEGT. Trimming pared 6 bases from V and 5 bases from J, leaving 11 bases between. This CDR3 region has 13 residues. In nucleotides, the CDR3 is TGTGCCAGCAGCTTGGGCGGCTATCAGCCCCAGCATTTT. Translating gives CASSLGGYQPQHF.

In its sample, this clonotype was seen once. With only one base between it and a far larger clone, this is likely a read error. The chain employs TRBV10-3 and TRBJ2-7; no clear D gene. Germline CDR1 ENHRY, CDR2 SYGVKD. V was shortened by 2 bases and J by 7 bases, with 6 bases between the two germline ends. The length of the CDR3 is 11 residues. In DNA form, the CDR3 reads TGTGCCATCAGTGAGGGTGATGAGCAGTACTTC. Its protein is CAISEGDEQYF.

At least ten counts were recorded for this clonotype. The chain joins TRBV7-3 to TRBJ2-7, with D tentatively TRBD1 or TRBD2 (5 bases each). CDR1 is SGHTA and CDR2 is FQGTGA in the germline V gene. This CDR3 spans 15 amino acids. The V end lost 4 bases, the J end lost 2 bases, and 15 bases lay between the germline ends. For the CDR3, the DNA is TGTGCCAGCAGCTCCCCAGGGACGGCCACCTACGAGCAGTACTTC. It yields the protein CASSSPGTATYEQYF.

Here the CDR3 DNA reads TGTGCCACCGGGGGGGGGCAAGGGCCCTACGAGCAGTACTTC. It encodes CATGGGQGPYEQYF. V gene TRBV24-1 combines with J gene TRBJ2-7, with D maybe TRBD2 (7 bases). With 9 bases removed from V and 2 bases from J, the gap between germline ends came to 16 bases. Germline CDR1 is KGHDR and CDR2 is SFDVKD. CDR3 length: 14 amino acids.

This clonotype is deemed medium-sized. The V call is TRBV6-1, the J call TRBJ2-2; weak D call: TRBD2 (6 bases). Germline CDR1 MNHNS, CDR2 SASEGT. V gave up 5 bases and J gave up 5 bases, with 12 bases separating them. The CDR3 is 14 amino acids. The chain's CDR3 is CASSLGLKTGELFF. The CDR3 coding sequence is TGTGCCAGCAGTCTAGGACTAAAGACCGGGGAGCTGTTTTTT.

This clonotype showed up many times. This chain joins TRBV4-3 and TRBJ2-3, with 10 bases fitting TRBD2. This CDR3 is built from 18 residues. V lost 0 bases and J lost 1; bases outside the gene matches: 7. CDR1 is LGHNA, CDR2 YSLEER, per germline. In DNA, the CDR3 is TGCGCCAGCAGCCAAGATTCGGCTAGCGGGGGCCGCACAGATACGCAGTATTTT. As protein: CASSQDSASGGRTDTQYF.

This clonotype was observed at least ten times. The gene calls are TRBV7-9 and TRBJ2-7, with TRBD1 identical over 8 bases. Germline loops: CDR1 SEHNR, CDR2 FQNEAQ (reference sequence). The junction had 8 bases not matched to a gene; V was cut back by 5 bases and J by 5 bases. This CDR3 is 14 amino acids long. This chain's CDR3 is CASSNDRGLNEQYF. CDR3 in DNA: TGTGCCAGCAGCAATGACAGGGGCCTTAACGAGCAGTACTTC. The whole variable domain, remainder taken from reference TRBV7-9 and TRBJ2-7, is DTGVSQNPRHKITKRGQNVTFRCDPISEHNRLYWYRQTLGQGPEFLTYFQNEAQLEKSRLLSDRFSAERPKGSFSTLEIQRTEQGDSAMYLCASSNDRGLNEQYFGPGTRLTVT.

This clonotype was picked up many times. J is TRBJ1-5 and V is TRBV20-1, with a tentative D call TRBD1 (5 bases). This CDR3 comprises 11 residues. V was shortened by 6 bases and J by 9 bases, with 12 bases between the two germline ends. Germline V CDR1 and CDR2: DFQATT, SNEGSKA (reference sequence). CDR3 in DNA: TGCAGTGCGACTGATGGGGGGCCCCAGCATTTT. Its protein is CSATDGGPQHF.

This clonotype has ten or more counts. This rearrangement joins TRBV10-3 to TRBJ1-3; no clear D. V was pared by 5 bases and J by 0 bases, with 8 bases between. The CDR3 is made up of 14 amino acids. Germline V gene lookup returns CDR1 ENHRY and CDR2 SYGVKD. The CDR3 spells CAISPQVSGNTIYF. CDR3 coding DNA: TGTGCCATCAGTCCCCAGGTCTCTGGAAACACCATATATTTT.

This clonotype was observed a few times. V gene TRBV20-1 combines with J gene TRBJ2-3, with 7 bases that match TRBD2. CDR1 and CDR2 from the germline V gene are DFQATT and SNEGSKA (reference sequence). The junction had 12 bases not matched to a gene; V was cut back by 5 bases and J by 1 base. The CDR3 has 16 amino acids. CDR3 sequence reads: CSAGDSGPSGTDTQYF. The CDR3, as DNA: TGCAGTGCTGGGGATAGCGGGCCATCCGGCACAGATACGCAGTATTTT.

This clonotype qualifies as medium-sized (0.01 to 0.1%). J is TRBJ1-5 and V is TRBV19; tentative D call: TRBD1 (5 bases). The CDR3 has 15 amino acids. Trimming took off 0 bases at V and 5 bases at J, with 11 bases between the two ends. Germline V CDR1 and CDR2: LNHDA, SQIVND (reference sequence). The CDR3 reads CASSIDRGGYQPQHF. As DNA, the CDR3 is TGTGCCAGTAGTATAGATCGTGGGGGGTATCAGCCCCAGCATTTT.

This chain uses TRBV4-2 with TRBJ1-2; 10 bases are a match to TRBD1. J was trimmed by 5 bases and V by 4 bases; bases with no gene match: 7. This CDR3 spans 15 amino acids. The germline CDR1 and CDR2 sequences are LGHNA and YNFKEQ. CDR3: CASSPGQGEAYGYTF. CDR3 DNA sequence: TGTGCCAGCAGCCCCGGACAGGGGGAAGCTTATGGCTACACCTTC.

This clonotype was recorded at least ten times. J is TRBJ2-3 and V is TRBV20-1; 9 bases agree with TRBD2. The CDR3 runs 13 residues. Unmatched junction bases numbered 6, after V lost 5 bases and J lost 6 bases. Germline V gene lookup returns CDR1 DFQATT and CDR2 SNEGSKA (reference sequence). The CDR3 is CSAVAGAGDTQYF. CDR3 sequence (DNA): TGCAGTGCTGTAGCGGGGGCAGGGGATACGCAGTATTTT.